A single sample is the source of the 13 T cell receptor beta chains below, sequenced in a study of glioma-infiltrating T cells. TCR alpha and beta CDR3 regions were amplified from RNA using iRepertoire nested multiplex PCR. TCRdb re-derived calls from the multiplex PCR reads in MiXCR, one entry per CDR3 protein. This sample has some 160,000 distinct CDR3 sequences; around 45% occur once, and the top ten carry 5% to 5.5%. The sequencing input was glioma tissue, nonneoplastic brain tissue, or PBMCs (not recorded which). The receptors shown here come from a human donor with low-grade glioma or glioblastoma, undergoing nonglioma brain surgery, or in good health (not recorded which).

The chain recombines TRBV12-3 or TRBV12-4 with TRBJ1-2; the match to TRBD1 covers 7 bases. The V and J ends lost 2 bases and 8 bases, in that order; junction bases with no gene match: 8. There are 14 residues in the CDR3. The CDR3 loop is CASSLRRQGVGYTF. For the CDR3, the DNA is TGTGCCAGCAGTTTAAGGCGGCAGGGGGTCGGCTACACCTTC.

With respect to this clonotype: A much larger clone differs from this one at a single base, so this may be a read error. The rearrangement joins TRBV6-1 to TRBJ2-6; a weak D match, TRBD1 (5 bases). Germline loops: CDR1 MNHNS, CDR2 SASEGT. The CDR3 runs 13 residues. The CDR3 region is CASSASGASVLTF. Here the CDR3 DNA reads TGTGCCAGCAGTGCTTCTGGGGCCAGCGTCCTGACTTTC.

CDR3 in amino acids: CATSDASMGQYF. For the CDR3, the DNA is TGTGCCACCAGTGACGCTTCGATGGGGCAGTACTTC. This chain links TRBV24-1 with TRBJ2-7; D gene uncertain. In germline, CDR1 is KGHDR, CDR2 SFDVKD. The CDR3 runs 12 residues. The ends were cut back, 4 bases at V and 9 bases at J, with 12 bases in the middle.

On this clonotype itself: The germline gene is not matched at one end of the junction; a read error may be the cause. The V and J genes are TRBV7-2 and TRBJ2-1; D not certain. The germline gives CDR1 SGHTA, CDR2 FQGNSA. The CDR3 contains 15 residues. CDR3 residues: CASSQERSPYNERFF. The CDR3 nucleotides read TGTGCCAGCAGCCAGGAGCGTTCCCCCTACAATGAGCGGTTCTTC.

This clonotype was found a few times. The CDR3 DNA follows: TGTGCCAGCCAAATCCGACAGGGCTTAGAAGAGCAGTTCTTC. Its translation is CASQIRQGLEEQFF. The chain recombines TRBV6-4 with TRBJ2-1; 7 bases line up with TRBD1. After removal of 8 bases from V and 10 bases from J, the junction contained 14 bases not matched to a gene. CDR3 size: 14 residues. Germline V gene lookup returns CDR1 MRHNA and CDR2 SNTAGT.

V and J are TRBV5-8 and TRBJ2-3, with 12 bases that match TRBD2. The CDR3 totals 18 residues. CDR1 and CDR2 from the germline V gene are SGHTS and YDEGEE. V dropped 4 bases and J dropped 1; count of bases not matched to a gene: 10. CDR3 in DNA: TGTGCCAGCAGCACCGCTGGACTAGCGGGAATGGGCACAGATACGCAGTATTTT. As protein: CASSTAGLAGMGTDTQYF.

In regard to this clonotype: Given a much more abundant clone one base away, this may be a read error. The CDR3 coding sequence is TGTGCCAGCAACGACCTGACTCACCTGAGACAGAATGAGCAGTTCTTC. Protein product: CASNDLTHLRQNEQFF. The V call is TRBV28, the J call TRBJ2-1; D is possibly TRBD1 (5 bases). Germline CDR1 and CDR2: MDHEN and SYDVKM. The CDR3 is 16 residues long. Trimming shortened V by 7 bases and J by 7 bases, and 23 bases separated the two germline ends.

With regard to this clonotype: The CDR3 does not close with the conserved phenylalanine or tryptophan, likely indicating a read error. The chain is built from TRBV28 and TRBJ1-1, with D uncertain. This CDR3 is 14 amino acids long. Germline V lookup: CDR1 MDHEN, CDR2 SYDVKM. Trimming pared 2 bases from V and 4 bases from J, leaving 11 bases between. The DNA for the CDR3 is TGTGCCAGCAGTTTACTAGGGCCTATCACTGAAGCTTTCTCT. This encodes CASSLLGPITEAFS.

This chain connects TRBV6-1 to TRBJ2-5, with D unclear. The V end was cut by 0 bases, the J end by 6 bases, with 5 bases between. The germline V gene has CDR1 MNHNS and CDR2 SASEGT. This CDR3 region has 12 residues. CDR3 protein: CASSEARKTQYF. The CDR3 nucleotides are TGTGCCAGCAGTGAAGCGCGGAAGACCCAGTACTTC.

This clonotype has only a few counts. J is TRBJ2-3 and V is TRBV18; D is possibly TRBD1 (5 bases). Trimming stripped 3 bases from V and 2 bases from J, with 9 bases between. Per germline, CDR1 KGHSH and CDR2 LQKENI. The CDR3 length is 14 residues. The CDR3 DNA sequence: TGTGCCAGCTCACCGACAGCCGACACAGATACGCAGTATTTT. Translated: CASSPTADTDTQYF.

This clonotype has ten or more counts. J is TRBJ2-5 and V is TRBV28; D is perhaps TRBD2 (6 bases). Germline assignment: CDR1 MDHEN and CDR2 SYDVKM. V was trimmed by 6 bases and J by 5 bases, leaving 22 bases between them. The CDR3 is 16 amino acids. As DNA, the CDR3 is TGTGCCAGCAGCCAAGCGCGTGTGGGACTGGGGGAGACCCAGTACTTC. Its translation is CASSQARVGLGETQYF.

Points on this clonotype: Being one base from a much bigger clone, this may be a read error. This chain links TRBV10-3 with TRBJ1-1; the D is unclear. The CDR3 totals 13 residues. Per the germline V gene, CDR1 is ENHRY and CDR2 is SYGVKD. V lost 4 bases and J lost 3, with 9 bases in between. DNA for the CDR3: TGTGCCATCAGTGGTCCCCCGGACACTGAAGCTTTCTTT. It yields the protein CAISGPPDTEAFF.

The rearrangement links TRBV7-6 to TRBJ2-1, with 10 nucleotides matching TRBD2. The trim removed 5 bases at V and 4 bases at J, leaving 5 bases unmatched. The CDR3 contains 15 residues. Germline lookup yields CDR1 SGHVS and CDR2 FNYEAQ. The CDR3 bases are TGTGCCAGCAGCGTCGGGACTAGCGTATACAATGAGCAGTTCTTC. It translates to CASSVGTSVYNEQFF.